The rows below give T cell receptor beta chains drawn from one sample of a study of CD8+ T cells in alopecia areata. The assay was immunoSEQ multiplex PCR, and TCRdb's table has in-frame clones only and misses some. The sample contains fewer than 110,000 clones, over 80% of which appear only once. The sequenced sample was CD8+ T cells sorted from blood, obtained at week 24, from a patient treated with tofacitinib. The receptors were sampled from a human donor with alopecia areata. Both conserved end residues are part of each CDR3. The D gene is left open where the match is weak. Clone size is not always given. Where it is, it says once, few, many or a class for expanded clones.

V	size	J	D	DNA	CDR3
TRBV11-2	.	TRBJ2-3	.	TGTGCCAGCAGCTTACTAGGCAACACAGATACGCAGTATTTT	CASSLLGNTDTQYF
TRBV19	.	TRBJ1-1	.	TGTGCCAGTATGATTGGGACTGAAGCTTTCTTT	CASMIGTEAFF
TRBV29-1	.	TRBJ1-2	.	TGCAGCGTTGTTTCCCCAGGGGACGGGATTAACTATGGCTACACCTTC	CSVVSPGDGINYGYTF
TRBV6-5	.	TRBJ1-4	.	TGTGCCAGCAGTTACGGAGCAACTAATGAAAAACTGTTTTTT	CASSYGATNEKLFF
TRBV11-3	once	TRBJ2-1	TRBD1	TGTGCCAGCAGCCCCACCGGGACAGGGGAACTCAATGAGCAGTTCTTC	CASSPTGTGELNEQFF
TRBV23-1	.	TRBJ2-5	.	TGCGCCAGCAGGGGACAGTACTTC	CASRGQYF
TRBV4-1	.	TRBJ2-5	.	TGCGCCAGCAGCCAAGGGGGGCTCCAAGAGACCCAGTACTTC	CASSQGGLQETQYF
TRBV7-9	.	TRBJ2-2	TRBD1	TGTGCCATCCGGAGGCAGGGGGCGAGAACCGGGGAGCTGTTTTTT	CAIRRQGARTGELFF
TRBV25-1	.	TRBJ2-7	TRBD2	TGTGTCAGCGGGGGGTACGAGCAGTACTTC	CVSGGYEQYF
TRBV7-2	.	TRBJ2-5	.	TGTGCCAGCAGCGACGGAACTGAGACCCAGTACTTC	CASSDGTETQYF
TRBV7-9	once	TRBJ2-7	.	TGTGCCAGCAGCCCACCTGGGCAGGGAATAGACTACGAGCAGTACTTC	CASSPPGQGIDYEQYF
TRBV5-1	.	TRBJ1-2	.	TGCGCCAGCAGCTTGGGAGGGAACGGCTATGGCTACACCTTC	CASSLGGNGYGYTF
TRBV5-1	.	TRBJ1-4	.	TGCGCCAGCAGCTTGTACCCCCCTGGAGGGAATAATGAAAAACTGTTTTTT	CASSLYPPGGNNEKLFF